The rows below give T cell receptor beta chains drawn from one sample of a study of CD8 T cells in ankylosing spondylitis. TCRdb recomputed calls from the 5' RACE reads with MiXCR, one row per CDR3 protein. Seen here are 150,000 to 200,000 distinct CDR3 sequences, around 20% observed once, and the top ten hold about 7.8%. Source material: blood, either unsorted or a sorted T cell fraction (not recorded which). These receptors all stem from a male donor with ankylosing spondylitis or in good health (not recorded which). Each CDR3 is given with its conserved first and last residue. Fields, in order: V gene, clone size, J gene, D gene, CDR3 DNA, CDR3 protein. D genes are given only for firm matches. The listing skips clone size in some rows; elsewhere it reads once, few, many or a size class.

>TRBV5-1|many|TRBJ2-1|-
TGCGCCAGCAGCTTGGGAAATTACAATGAGCAGTTCTTC
CASSLGNYNEQFF
>TRBV10-3|many|TRBJ1-6|-
TGTGCCATCAGTGAGAGAGGACAGTTTAATTCACCCCTCCACTTT
CAISERGQFNSPLHF
>TRBV5-1|many|TRBJ2-7|-
TGCGCCAGCAGCAAACAGGGGGGGGGTTACGAGCAGTACTTC
CASSKQGGGYEQYF
>TRBV5-1|many|TRBJ2-1|-
TGCGCCAGCAGCTTAGGGAAGGGGGTCTACAATGAGCAGTTCTTC
CASSLGKGVYNEQFF
>TRBV2|-|TRBJ2-7|-
TGTGCCAGCAAGAGGGAAGGGACCTACGAGCAGTACTTC
CASKREGTYEQYF
>TRBV28|few|TRBJ2-7|-
TGTGCCAGCAGCCCGACCGCCACCCCGTACTTC
CASSPTATPYF
>TRBV12-3/TRBV12-4|few|TRBJ1-5|-
TGTGCCAGCAGTCAATCCCCGACGGGGGGTCAGCCCCAGCATTTT
CASSQSPTGGQPQHF
>TRBV24-1|-|TRBJ2-3|TRBD2
TGTGCCACCAGTGACCCCGGACTAGCGGGATGGGGAACAGATACGCAGTATTTT
CATSDPGLAGWGTDTQYF
>TRBV5-1|many|TRBJ2-4|TRBD2
TGCGCCAGCAGCTCCACTAGCGGGCTAGCCAAAAACATTCAGTACTTC
CASSSTSGLAKNIQYF
>TRBV14|many|TRBJ2-1|TRBD2
TGTGCCAGCAGCCAGACCTCCGCGACTAGCCTTTACAATGAGCAGTTCTTC
CASSQTSATSLYNEQFF
>TRBV28|-|TRBJ1-4|-
TGTGCCAGCAGTCAATCATCAACTAATGAAAAACTGTTTTTT
CASSQSSTNEKLFF